These 8 T cell receptor beta chains were all obtained from the same sample, sequenced in a study of cytomegalovirus exposure and HLA in healthy donors. The primer mix had 60 Vbeta and 13 Jbeta primers. Produced via immunoSEQ multiplex PCR; TCRdb's table is partial and in-frame only. The table has 130,000 to 150,000 clones, roughly 74% seen once. Sequencing was done on a sample of PBMCs. The receptors were gathered from a woman younger than 35 in good health and CMV-seropositive.

This chain joins TRBV27 and TRBJ1-3, with D perhaps TRBD1 (5 bases). Germline lookup yields CDR1 MNHEY and CDR2 SMNVEV (reference sequence). Between the trimmed V and J ends, which lost 8 bases and 0 bases, there was a span of 14 bases. The CDR3 totals 15 residues. The CDR3, as DNA: TGTGCCAGCGGCCTCACAGGTTCCTCTGGAAACACCATATATTTT. Translating it yields CASGLTGSSGNTIYF.

The chain links TRBV10-1 to TRBJ1-5; 9 nucleotides align to TRBD1. Germline CDR1 and CDR2: WNHNN and SYGVQD (reference sequence). This CDR3 spans 16 amino acids. With V trimmed by 4 bases and J by 6 bases, 10 bases remained unmatched. The CDR3 region is CASSAGDRVFPQPQHF. For the CDR3, the DNA is TGCGCCAGCAGTGCGGGGGACAGGGTATTCCCTCAGCCCCAGCATTTT.

This chain connects TRBV7-9 to TRBJ2-2; 8 nucleotides match TRBD1. Germline CDR1 and CDR2: SEHNR and FQNEAQ (reference sequence). The V and J ends lost 5 bases and 5 bases, in that order; junction bases with no gene match: 13. CDR3 length equals 17 residues. CDR3 coding DNA: TGTGCCAGCAGCACTGACCGGGACAGGCTTATTACCGGGGAGCTGTTTTTT. Its translation: CASSTDRDRLITGELFF. Combining the CDR3 with reference TRBV7-9 and TRBJ2-2 gives the whole variable domain DTGVSQNPRHKITKRGQNVTFRCDPISEHNRLYWYRQTLGQGPEFLTYFQNEAQLEKSRLLSDRFSAERPKGSFSTLEIQRTEQGDSAMYLCASSTDRDRLITGELFFGEGSRLTVL.

The chain has TRBV11-2 and TRBJ2-7; no clear D. V was trimmed by 1 base and J by 6 bases, leaving 7 bases between them. The V gene's germline CDR1 is SGHAT and CDR2 FQNNGV. This CDR3 has 12 residues. DNA of the CDR3: TGTGCCAGCAGCTTAGTATTAGCCGAGCAGTACTTC. It translates to CASSLVLAEQYF.

J is TRBJ2-5 and V is TRBV6-6; the match to TRBD1 covers 7 bases. Gene TRBJ2-7 matches the end of the DNA better, so the J call may be wrong. CDR3 length: 14 residues. Germline V lookup: CDR1 MNHNY, CDR2 SVGAGI (reference sequence). The CDR3 DNA follows: TGTGCCAGCAGCACTCCAGGGGGCTCCTACGAGCAGTACTTC. It encodes CASSTPGGSYEQYF.

V and J are TRBV4-1 and TRBJ2-1; the D gene is possibly TRBD1 (5 bases). CDR1 MGHRA and CDR2 YSYEKL come from the germline V gene. This CDR3 spans 15 amino acids. Trimming stripped 1 base from V and 7 bases from J, with 14 bases between. The CDR3 sequence: CASSQAQGYWNEQFF. The DNA of the CDR3 is TGCGCCAGCAGCCAAGCCCAGGGATATTGGAATGAGCAGTTCTTC.

V usage is TRBV10-1 and J usage is TRBJ1-1, with 11 bases fitting TRBD1. V gave up 0 bases and J gave up 5 bases; unmatched junction bases: 8. The CDR3 spans 17 residues. The germline gives CDR1 WNHNN, CDR2 SYGVQD (reference sequence). CDR3 in amino acids: CASSESGTGGRRTEAFF. CDR3 nucleotide sequence: TGCGCCAGCAGTGAGTCGGGGACAGGGGGTCGTCGGACTGAAGCTTTCTTT.

The chain carries TRBV30 and TRBJ2-7; TRBD2 matches at 7 bases. The CDR3 totals 12 residues. Germline V CDR1 and CDR2: GTSNPN, SVGIG (reference sequence). Trimming at V came to 4 bases and at J to 3 bases, leaving 3 bases not matched to a gene. Here the CDR3 reads CAWTSGYYEQYF. The CDR3 DNA sequence: TGTGCCTGGACTAGCGGATACTACGAGCAGTACTTC.